One sample yielded the 12 T cell receptor beta chains listed below, sequenced in a study of OX40 agonist ivuxolimab in advanced cancers. Generated by immunoSEQ multiplex PCR, the TCRdb table keeps only in-frame clones and is missing some. The table includes roughly 72,000 clones, approximately 84% detected once. Sequenced here: CD4+ or CD8+ T cells sorted from blood, sampled in a trial of the OX40 agonist ivuxolimab. Every receptor here comes from an adult with an advanced solid tumor such as melanoma, head and neck, liver or kidney cancer.

V gene TRBV7-2 combines with J gene TRBJ1-5; D not certain. V was clipped by 5 bases and J by 7 bases, with 18 bases between them. This CDR3 has 15 amino acids. The germline V gene encodes CDR1 SGHTA and CDR2 FQGNSA. The DNA for the CDR3 is TGTGCCAGCAGCAACAACGGACCTCTCCGACAGCCCCAGCATTTT. Residues: CASSNNGPLRQPQHF.

This sequence joins TRBV6-1 and TRBJ1-1; a weak D match, TRBD1 (6 bases). CDR1 and CDR2 from the germline V gene are MNHNS and SASEGT. Trimming removed 6 bases from V and 3 bases from J, with 11 bases in between. The CDR3 spans 13 residues. Here the CDR3 DNA reads TGTGCCAGCAGCCTTTCAGGGGACACTGAAGCTTTCTTT. Its protein is CASSLSGDTEAFF.

The V call is TRBV5-1, the J call TRBJ2-1; 8 nucleotides line up with TRBD1. The CDR3 is 15 amino acids. Germline V gene lookup returns CDR1 SGHRS and CDR2 YFSETQ. Germline trimming cut 3 bases from V and 3 bases from J; bases unmatched to any gene: 5. The CDR3 reads CASSSPGQVYNEQFF. CDR3 DNA: TGCGCCAGCAGCTCACCGGGACAGGTCTACAATGAGCAGTTCTTC. The complete variable domain, with remaining parts taken from reference TRBV5-1 and TRBJ2-1, reads KAGVTQTPRYLIKTRGQQVTLSCSPISGHRSVSWYQQTPGQGLQFLFEYFSETQRNKGNFPGRFSGRQFSNSRSEMNVSTLELGDSALYLCASSSPGQVYNEQFFGPGTRLTVL.

This clone appeared a few times. V and J are TRBV10-3 and TRBJ2-7; TRBD2 aligns across 12 bases. The CDR3 is 16 amino acids. The V segment lost 1 base and the J segment 1 base; nucleotides outside the gene matches: 2. CDR1 ENHRY and CDR2 SYGVKD come from the germline V gene. The CDR3 is CAISEWGTSGSYEQYF. The CDR3 DNA sequence: TGTGCCATCAGTGAGTGGGGGACTAGCGGGTCCTACGAGCAGTACTTC.

V usage is TRBV12-2 and J usage is TRBJ1-2. TRBV12-2 corresponds to a pseudogene. The CDR3 is 14 residues long. The CDR3 region is CASRPAGGADGYTF. For the CDR3, the DNA is TGTGCAAGTCGCCCAGCGGGAGGGGCGGATGGCTACACCTTC.

The chain carries TRBV30 and TRBJ1-3; perhaps TRBD1 as D (5 bases). Trimming pared 4 bases from V and 4 bases from J, leaving 14 bases between. This CDR3 has 14 amino acids. CDR1 and CDR2 from the germline V gene are GTSNPN and SVGIG (reference sequence). Here the CDR3 reads CAWNQGVLGNTIYF. The CDR3 region has the DNA TGTGCCTGGAATCAAGGGGTGCTCGGAAACACCATATATTTT.

The chain joins TRBV4-3 to TRBJ2-7; D possibly corresponds to TRBD2 (6 bases). CDR1 and CDR2 (germline): LGHNA, YSLEER. The length of the CDR3 is 14 residues. The V end was cut by 4 bases, the J end by 3 bases, with 13 bases between. CDR3 sequence: CASSLSSGDYEQYF. The CDR3 DNA reads TGCGCCAGCAGCCTGAGTTCGGGAGACTACGAGCAGTACTTC.

J is TRBJ2-5 and V is TRBV18, with 8 bases matching TRBD2. Germline V lookup: CDR1 KGHSH, CDR2 LQKENI. This CDR3 has 14 amino acids. The V segment lost 6 bases and the J segment 5 bases; nucleotides outside the gene matches: 8. The CDR3 sequence: CASSQSGLGETQYF. CDR3 DNA sequence: TGTGCCAGCTCTCAGTCGGGACTAGGGGAGACCCAGTACTTC.

This chain joins TRBV5-6 and TRBJ2-7; no clear D gene. V lost 2 bases and J lost 4, with 7 bases in between. Germline V gene lookup returns CDR1 SGHDT and CDR2 YYEEEE. The length of the CDR3 is 12 residues. In nucleotides, the CDR3 is TGTGCCAGCAGCTTTAGTCCATACGAGCAGTACTTC. It is translated as CASSFSPYEQYF.

The genes are TRBV5-1 and TRBJ1-5; D gene unclear. CDR1 is SGHRS and CDR2 is YFSETQ in the germline V gene. V gave up 0 bases and J gave up 4 bases, with 5 bases separating them. This CDR3 spans 13 amino acids. Here the CDR3 reads CASSLGQNQPQHF. CDR3 coding DNA: TGCGCCAGCAGCTTGGGACAAAATCAGCCCCAGCATTTT.

The chain carries TRBV9 and TRBJ2-2; TRBD2 matches at 10 bases. V dropped 0 bases and J dropped 9; count of bases not matched to a gene: 11. The CDR3 consists of 17 residues. Germline V CDR1 and CDR2: SGDLS, YYNGEE. The CDR3 DNA reads as TGTGCCAGCAGCGTAGAGGTAGCGGGGGGCCCGAATCGGGAGCTGTTTTTT. Its protein is CASSVEVAGGPNRELFF. Looking up the rest from reference TRBV9 and TRBJ2-2 gives the full variable domain: DSGVTQTPKHLITATGQRVTLRCSPRSGDLSVYWYQQSLDQGLQFLIQYYNGEERAKGNILERFSAQQFPDLHSELNLSSLELGDSALYFCASSVEVAGGPNRELFFGEGSRLTVL.

J is TRBJ2-1 and V is TRBV5-6, with a weak D call TRBD2 (6 bases). V was clipped by 0 bases and J by 7 bases, with 8 bases between them. This CDR3 has 13 residues. Germline CDR1 reads SGHDT; CDR2 reads YYEEEE. This CDR3 reads CASSLERGNEQFF. CDR3 nucleotide sequence: TGTGCCAGCAGCTTGGAACGGGGGAATGAGCAGTTCTTC.